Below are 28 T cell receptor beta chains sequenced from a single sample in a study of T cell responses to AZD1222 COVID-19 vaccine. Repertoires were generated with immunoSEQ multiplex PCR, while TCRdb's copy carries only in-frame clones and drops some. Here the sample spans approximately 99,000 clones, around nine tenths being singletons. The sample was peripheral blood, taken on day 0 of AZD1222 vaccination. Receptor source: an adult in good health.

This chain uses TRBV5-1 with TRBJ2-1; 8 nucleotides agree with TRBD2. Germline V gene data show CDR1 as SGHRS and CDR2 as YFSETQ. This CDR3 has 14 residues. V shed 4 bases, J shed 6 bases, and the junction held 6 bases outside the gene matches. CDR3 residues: CASSLGGASNEQFF. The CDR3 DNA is TGCGCCAGCAGCCTCGGGGGGGCCTCCAATGAGCAGTTCTTC. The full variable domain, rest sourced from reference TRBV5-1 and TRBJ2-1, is KAGVTQTPRYLIKTRGQQVTLSCSPISGHRSVSWYQQTPGQGLQFLFEYFSETQRNKGNFPGRFSGRQFSNSRSEMNVSTLELGDSALYLCASSLGGASNEQFFGPGTRLTVL.

Here the CDR3 DNA reads TGCGCCAGCAGCGAGATATGGACAGGGTTGGAATCACCCCTCCACTTT. Residues: CASSEIWTGLESPLHF. This chain joins TRBV4-1 and TRBJ1-6, with 8 bases lining up with TRBD1. The CDR3 is made up of 16 amino acids. Germline CDR1 and CDR2: MGHRA and YSYEKL. V shed 5 bases and J 10 bases; nucleotides not matched to a gene: 13.

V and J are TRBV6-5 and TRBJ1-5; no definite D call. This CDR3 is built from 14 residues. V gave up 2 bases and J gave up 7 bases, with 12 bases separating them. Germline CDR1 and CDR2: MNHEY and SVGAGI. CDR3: CASSYGMIGQPQHF. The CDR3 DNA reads TGTGCCAGCAGTTACGGAATGATAGGGCAGCCCCAGCATTTT.

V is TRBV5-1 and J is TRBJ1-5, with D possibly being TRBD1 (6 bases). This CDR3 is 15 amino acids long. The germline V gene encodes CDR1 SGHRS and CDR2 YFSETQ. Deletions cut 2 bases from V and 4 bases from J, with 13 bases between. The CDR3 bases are TGCGCCAGCAGCTTTTTTGGGGGCTCTAATCAGCCCCAGCATTTT. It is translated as CASSFFGGSNQPQHF.

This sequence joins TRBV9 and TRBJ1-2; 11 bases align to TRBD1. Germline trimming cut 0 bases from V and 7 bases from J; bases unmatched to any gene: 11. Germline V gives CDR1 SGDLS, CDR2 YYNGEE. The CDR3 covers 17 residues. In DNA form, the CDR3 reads TGTGCCAGCAGCGTAGGACAGTCCGGACAGGGGGCTCTTGGCTACACCTTC. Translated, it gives CASSVGQSGQGALGYTF.

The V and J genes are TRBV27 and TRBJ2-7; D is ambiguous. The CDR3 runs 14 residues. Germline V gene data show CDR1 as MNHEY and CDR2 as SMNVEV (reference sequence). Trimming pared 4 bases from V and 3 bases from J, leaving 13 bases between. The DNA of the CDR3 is TGTGCCAGCAGTTCGAACGAAAGGGTCTACGAGCAGTACTTC. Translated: CASSSNERVYEQYF.

CDR3 coding DNA: TGTGCCACCAGCAGAACGGGACGGACCTCTTATGGCTACACCTTC. It translates to CATSRTGRTSYGYTF. This chain connects TRBV15 to TRBJ1-2; tentative D call: TRBD1 (5 bases). The germline CDR1 and CDR2 sequences are LNHNV and YYDKDF (reference sequence). Between the trimmed V and J ends, which lost 2 bases and 5 bases, there was a span of 15 bases. The CDR3 is 15 residues long.

As DNA, the CDR3 is TGTGCCAGCTGGGGGACTAGCGGCACAGATACGCAGTATTTT. This codes for CASWGTSGTDTQYF. The J gene is TRBJ2-3, the V gene TRBV6-5; 10 positions match TRBD2. V shed 8 bases and J 1 base; nucleotides not matched to a gene: 3. Germline CDR1 MNHEY, CDR2 SVGAGI. This CDR3 region has 14 residues.

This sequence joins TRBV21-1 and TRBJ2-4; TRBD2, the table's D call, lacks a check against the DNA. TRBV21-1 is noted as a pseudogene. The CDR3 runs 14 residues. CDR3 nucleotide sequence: TGTGCCAGTTTACCTCACTTGGCCAAAAACATTCAGTACTTC. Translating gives CASLPHLAKNIQYF.

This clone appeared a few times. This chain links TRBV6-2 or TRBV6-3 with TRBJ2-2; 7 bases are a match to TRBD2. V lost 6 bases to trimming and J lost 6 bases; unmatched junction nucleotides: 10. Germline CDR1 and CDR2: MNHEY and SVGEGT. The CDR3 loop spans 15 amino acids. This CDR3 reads CASSRTRFRSGELFF. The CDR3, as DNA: TGTGCCAGCAGCCGGACTAGGTTCAGGTCCGGGGAGCTGTTTTTT.

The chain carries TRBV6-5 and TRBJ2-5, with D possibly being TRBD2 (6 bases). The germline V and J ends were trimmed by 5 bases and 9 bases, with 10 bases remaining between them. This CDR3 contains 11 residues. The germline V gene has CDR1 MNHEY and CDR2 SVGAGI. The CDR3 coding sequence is TGTGCCAGCAGTATTCGGGAGCCCCAGTACTTC. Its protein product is CASSIREPQYF.

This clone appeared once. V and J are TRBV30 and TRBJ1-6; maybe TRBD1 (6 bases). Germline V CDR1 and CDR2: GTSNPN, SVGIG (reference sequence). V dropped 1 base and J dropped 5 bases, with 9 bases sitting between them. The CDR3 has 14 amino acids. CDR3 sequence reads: CAWSGQVNNSPLHF. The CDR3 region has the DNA TGTGCCTGGAGTGGACAGGTTAATAATTCACCCCTCCACTTT.

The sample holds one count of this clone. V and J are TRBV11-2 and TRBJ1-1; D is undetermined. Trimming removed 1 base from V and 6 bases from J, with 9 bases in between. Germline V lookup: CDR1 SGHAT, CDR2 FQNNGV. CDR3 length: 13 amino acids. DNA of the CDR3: TGTGCCAGCAGCTTAGCGCCGTGGGCTGAAGCTTTCTTT. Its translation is CASSLAPWAEAFF.

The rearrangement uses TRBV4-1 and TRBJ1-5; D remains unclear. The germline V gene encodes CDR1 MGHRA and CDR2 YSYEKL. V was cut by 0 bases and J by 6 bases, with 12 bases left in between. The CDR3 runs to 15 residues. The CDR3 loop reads CASSQELDAPQPQHF. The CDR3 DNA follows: TGCGCCAGCAGCCAAGAATTGGATGCCCCTCAGCCCCAGCATTTT.

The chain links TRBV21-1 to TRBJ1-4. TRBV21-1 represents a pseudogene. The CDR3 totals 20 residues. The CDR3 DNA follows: TGTGCCAGCAGCCAAAATAGGGAAGGAAGTGAACCCCCAACTAATGAAAAACTGTTTTTT. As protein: CASSQNREGSEPPTNEKLFF.

The CDR3, as DNA: TGTGCCAGCAGCTTAGTTCCAATCACCCGGCACAATGAGCAGTTCTTC. This codes for CASSLVPITRHNEQFF. The chain is built from TRBV7-9 and TRBJ2-1; D gene ambiguous. CDR3 length: 16 amino acids. Trimming pared 1 base from V and 5 bases from J, leaving 15 bases between. Germline-derived CDR1 and CDR2 are SEHNR and FQNEAQ (reference sequence).

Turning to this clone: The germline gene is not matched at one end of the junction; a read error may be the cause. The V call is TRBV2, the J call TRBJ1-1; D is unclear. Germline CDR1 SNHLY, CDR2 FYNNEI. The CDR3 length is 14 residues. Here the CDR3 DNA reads TGTGCCAGCAGCGAAGGAGGGTATCGCACTGAAGCTTTCTTT. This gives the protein CASSEGGYRTEAFF.

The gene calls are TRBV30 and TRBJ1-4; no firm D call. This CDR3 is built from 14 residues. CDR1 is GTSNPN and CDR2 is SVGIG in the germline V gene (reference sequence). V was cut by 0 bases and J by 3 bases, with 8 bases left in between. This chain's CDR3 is CAWSVMTANEKLFF. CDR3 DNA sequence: TGTGCCTGGAGTGTAATGACGGCTAATGAAAAACTGTTTTTT.

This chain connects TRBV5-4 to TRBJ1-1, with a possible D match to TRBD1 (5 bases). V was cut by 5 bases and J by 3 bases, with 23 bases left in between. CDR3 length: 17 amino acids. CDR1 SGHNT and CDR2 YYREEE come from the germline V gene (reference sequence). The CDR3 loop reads CASSSSPMGGLDTEAFF. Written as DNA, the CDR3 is TGTGCCAGCAGTAGTAGCCCTATGGGGGGTTTGGACACTGAAGCTTTCTTT.

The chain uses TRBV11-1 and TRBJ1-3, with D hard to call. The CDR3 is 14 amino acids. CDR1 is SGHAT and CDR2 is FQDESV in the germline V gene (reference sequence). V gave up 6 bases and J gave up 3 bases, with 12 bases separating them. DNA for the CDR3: TGTGCCAGCAGTCGGAACGTCGGTGGAAACACCATATATTTT. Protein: CASSRNVGGNTIYF.

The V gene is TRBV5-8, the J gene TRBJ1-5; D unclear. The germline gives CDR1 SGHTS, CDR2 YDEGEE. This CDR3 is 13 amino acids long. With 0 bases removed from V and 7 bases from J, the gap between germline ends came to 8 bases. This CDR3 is CASSLGFWQPQHF. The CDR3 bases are TGTGCCAGCAGCTTGGGTTTTTGGCAGCCCCAGCATTTT.

Here the CDR3 reads CASSQDPTGGMWRTEAFF. CDR3 sequence (DNA): TGTGCCAGCAGCCAAGATCCCACAGGGGGCATGTGGAGAACTGAAGCTTTCTTT. The chain uses TRBV4-2 and TRBJ1-1; 9 nucleotides agree with TRBD1. V lost 0 bases and J lost 5; bases outside the gene matches: 13. Germline V gene lookup returns CDR1 LGHNA and CDR2 YNFKEQ. This CDR3 comprises 18 residues.

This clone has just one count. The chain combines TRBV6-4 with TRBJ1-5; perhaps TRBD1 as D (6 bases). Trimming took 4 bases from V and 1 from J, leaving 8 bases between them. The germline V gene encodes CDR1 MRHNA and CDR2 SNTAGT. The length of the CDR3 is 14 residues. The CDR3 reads CASSVGQSNQPQHF. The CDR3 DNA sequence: TGTGCCAGCAGTGTAGGACAGAGCAATCAGCCCCAGCATTTT.

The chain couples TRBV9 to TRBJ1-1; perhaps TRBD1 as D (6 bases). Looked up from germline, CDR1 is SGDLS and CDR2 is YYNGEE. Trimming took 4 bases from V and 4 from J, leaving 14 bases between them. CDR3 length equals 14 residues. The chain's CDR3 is CASSPFRGGTEAFF. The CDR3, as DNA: TGTGCCAGCAGCCCCTTCCGAGGGGGCACTGAAGCTTTCTTT.

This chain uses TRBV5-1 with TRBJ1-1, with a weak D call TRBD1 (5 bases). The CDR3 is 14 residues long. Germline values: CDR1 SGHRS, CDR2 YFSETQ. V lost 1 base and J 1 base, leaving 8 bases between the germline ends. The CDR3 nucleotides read TGCGCCAGCAGCTTGAGACAGAAGAACACTGAAGCTTTCTTT. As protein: CASSLRQKNTEAFF.

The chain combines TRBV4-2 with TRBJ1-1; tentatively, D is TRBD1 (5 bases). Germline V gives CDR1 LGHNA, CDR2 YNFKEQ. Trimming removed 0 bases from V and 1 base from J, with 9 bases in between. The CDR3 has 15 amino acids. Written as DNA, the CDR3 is TGTGCCAGCAGCCAAGAATCAGGGCGGAACACTGAAGCTTTCTTT. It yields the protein CASSQESGRNTEAFF.

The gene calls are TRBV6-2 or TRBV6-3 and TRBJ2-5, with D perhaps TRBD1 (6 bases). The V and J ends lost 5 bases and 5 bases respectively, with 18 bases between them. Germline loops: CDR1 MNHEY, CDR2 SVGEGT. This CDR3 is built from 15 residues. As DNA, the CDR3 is TGTGCCAGCAGTGGGGGCGGCGGGTCTGCGGAGACCCAGTACTTC. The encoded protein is CASSGGGGSAETQYF.

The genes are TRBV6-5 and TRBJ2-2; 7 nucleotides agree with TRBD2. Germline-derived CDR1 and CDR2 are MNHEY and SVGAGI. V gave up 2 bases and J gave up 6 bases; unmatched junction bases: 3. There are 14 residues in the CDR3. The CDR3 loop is CASSYPGGSGELFF. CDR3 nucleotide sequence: TGTGCCAGCAGTTACCCGGGGGGTTCCGGGGAGCTGTTTTTT.